The rows below give T cell receptor beta chains drawn from one sample of a study of T cell responses to AZD1222 COVID-19 vaccine. Assay: immunoSEQ multiplex PCR; the TCRdb copy retains only in-frame clones and omits some. The table records roughly 160,000 clones, approximately 88% of them present only once. The sample consisted of peripheral blood, taken 28 days after the second AZD1222 dose. The receptors were sampled from an adult who received the AZD1222 COVID-19 vaccine. CDR3s include the opening cysteine and the closing phenylalanine or tryptophan. The order of the fields is CDR3 protein, CDR3 DNA, V gene, D gene, clone size, CDR3 length, J gene. D genes are given only for firm matches. Clone size is given for some rows only: seen once, a few or many times, or a class if the clone is expanded.

CDR3 protein: CASSGDRGGGETQYF
CDR3 DNA: TGTGCCAGCAGTGGGGATAGGGGGGGAGGAGAGACCCAGTACTTC
V gene: TRBV2
D gene: .
clone size: .
CDR3 length: 15
J gene: TRBJ2-5

CDR3 protein: CASSEIPGTAFF
CDR3 DNA: TGTGCCAGCAGCGAAATTCCGGGGACGGCTTTCTTT
V gene: TRBV9
D gene: .
clone size: .
CDR3 length: 12
J gene: TRBJ1-1

CDR3 protein: CASSLWAGGGYEQYF
CDR3 DNA: TGTGCCAGCAGCTTATGGGCAGGGGGCGGCTACGAGCAGTACTTC
V gene: TRBV7-2
D gene: TRBD1
clone size: .
CDR3 length: 15
J gene: TRBJ2-7

CDR3 protein: CASSHGLAGITDTQYF
CDR3 DNA: TGTGCCAGCAGCCACGGACTAGCGGGTATCACAGATACGCAGTATTTT
V gene: TRBV5-6
D gene: TRBD2
clone size: .
CDR3 length: 16
J gene: TRBJ2-3

CDR3 protein: CASRQGLTGYTF
CDR3 DNA: TGTGCCAGCAGACAGGGATTGACCGGCTACACCTTC
V gene: TRBV28
D gene: .
clone size: .
CDR3 length: 12
J gene: TRBJ1-2

CDR3 protein: CASSLGQGGQETQYF
CDR3 DNA: TGTGCTAGCAGCTTAGGACAGGGGGGCCAAGAGACCCAGTACTTC
V gene: TRBV7-7
D gene: TRBD1
clone size: .
CDR3 length: 15
J gene: TRBJ2-5

CDR3 protein: CSASTGLLAFF
CDR3 DNA: TGCAGTGCTAGTACAGGGCTTTTGGCTTTCTTT
V gene: TRBV20-1
D gene: .
clone size: .
CDR3 length: 11
J gene: TRBJ1-1

CDR3 protein: CASSLDTAGNTIYF
CDR3 DNA: TGTGCCAGCAGCTTAGATACAGCAGGAAACACCATATATTTT
V gene: TRBV7-9
D gene: .
clone size: .
CDR3 length: 14
J gene: TRBJ1-3

CDR3 protein: CASNRSGGRHNEQFF
CDR3 DNA: TGTGCCAGCAACCGTAGCGGGGGCCGTCACAATGAGCAGTTCTTC
V gene: TRBV3-1/TRBV3-2
D gene: TRBD2
clone size: once
CDR3 length: 15
J gene: TRBJ2-1

CDR3 protein: CATLGSTNTEAFF
CDR3 DNA: TGTGCCACTCTCGGGTCGACTAACACTGAAGCTTTCTTT
V gene: TRBV19
D gene: .
clone size: .
CDR3 length: 13
J gene: TRBJ1-1

CDR3 protein: CASSVNFRGGVNEQFF
CDR3 DNA: TGTGCCAGCAGCGTAAACTTCCGCGGGGGGGTGAATGAGCAGTTCTTC
V gene: TRBV9
D gene: TRBD2
clone size: few
CDR3 length: 16
J gene: TRBJ2-1

CDR3 protein: CASSQDPGTANYGYTF
CDR3 DNA: TGCGCCAGCAGCCAAGATCCGGGCACCGCTAACTATGGCTACACCTTC
V gene: TRBV4-3
D gene: .
clone size: .
CDR3 length: 16
J gene: TRBJ1-2

CDR3 protein: CASSLGGRSPLHF
CDR3 DNA: TGTGCCAGCAGTTTAGGGGGGCGTTCACCCCTCCACTTT
V gene: TRBV12-3/TRBV12-4
D gene: .
clone size: .
CDR3 length: 13
J gene: TRBJ1-6

CDR3 protein: CASSLYLAGAVGTDTQYF
CDR3 DNA: TGTGCCAGCAGCTTATATCTAGCGGGGGCCGTTGGAACAGATACGCAGTATTTT
V gene: TRBV7-2
D gene: TRBD2
clone size: .
CDR3 length: 18
J gene: TRBJ2-3

CDR3 protein: CASNGGGNTEAFF
CDR3 DNA: TGTGCCAGCAACGGGGGGGGCAACACTGAAGCTTTCTTT
V gene: TRBV12-3/TRBV12-4
D gene: .
clone size: .
CDR3 length: 13
J gene: TRBJ1-1

CDR3 protein: CANPFRAEHF
CDR3 DNA: TGTGCCAACCCTTTCCGGGCGGAGCACTTT
V gene: TRBV3-1/TRBV3-2
D gene: .
clone size: .
CDR3 length: 10
J gene: TRBJ1-6

CDR3 protein: CASSEGRWGRDFQETQYF
CDR3 DNA: TGCGCCAGCAGTGAGGGGAGGTGGGGGAGGGATTTCCAAGAGACCCAGTACTTC
V gene: TRBV10-2
D gene: TRBD2
clone size: .
CDR3 length: 18
J gene: TRBJ2-5

CDR3 protein: CASKGPSTEAFF
CDR3 DNA: TGTGCCAGCAAGGGCCCCAGCACTGAAGCTTTCTTT
V gene: TRBV28
D gene: .
clone size: .
CDR3 length: 12
J gene: TRBJ1-1

CDR3 protein: CAWSAGEGWGYTEAFF
CDR3 DNA: TGTGCCTGGAGTGCTGGAGAAGGGTGGGGGTACACTGAAGCTTTCTTT
V gene: TRBV30
D gene: .
clone size: .
CDR3 length: 16
J gene: TRBJ1-1

CDR3 protein: CASSRDTTVANQPQHF
CDR3 DNA: TGTGCCAGTAGCCGCGATACGACAGTAGCGAATCAGCCCCAGCATTTT
V gene: TRBV19
D gene: .
clone size: .
CDR3 length: 16
J gene: TRBJ1-5

CDR3 protein: CASSQRWEAFF
CDR3 DNA: TGTGCCAGCAGCCAACGGTGGGAAGCTTTCTTT
V gene: TRBV3-1/TRBV3-2
D gene: .
clone size: .
CDR3 length: 11
J gene: TRBJ1-1

CDR3 protein: CSASMDFYTGELFF
CDR3 DNA: TGCAGTGCTAGTATGGATTTCTATACCGGGGAGCTGTTTTTT
V gene: TRBV20-1
D gene: .
clone size: .
CDR3 length: 14
J gene: TRBJ2-2

CDR3 protein: CASSPFGTQNTYEQYF
CDR3 DNA: TGTGCCAGCAGTCCGTTCGGGACTCAAAATACCTACGAGCAGTACTTC
V gene: TRBV27
D gene: .
clone size: .
CDR3 length: 16
J gene: TRBJ2-7

CDR3 protein: CASSLRGISGNTIYF
CDR3 DNA: TGTGCCAGCAGCCTAAGGGGGATCTCTGGAAACACCATATATTTT
V gene: TRBV5-6
D gene: .
clone size: .
CDR3 length: 15
J gene: TRBJ1-3

CDR3 protein: CASSHGTGRGELFF
CDR3 DNA: TGCGCCAGCAGCCACGGGACAGGGAGGGGGGAGCTGTTTTTT
V gene: TRBV4-1
D gene: TRBD1
clone size: .
CDR3 length: 14
J gene: TRBJ2-2

CDR3 protein: CASSQGLGDTQYF
CDR3 DNA: TGTGCCAGCAGCCAAGGTTTGGGGGATACGCAGTATTTT
V gene: TRBV14
D gene: .
clone size: once
CDR3 length: 13
J gene: TRBJ2-3

CDR3 protein: CASSVEVLDTQYF
CDR3 DNA: TGTGCCAGCAGCGTAGAGGTCCTCGATACGCAGTATTTT
V gene: TRBV9
D gene: .
clone size: .
CDR3 length: 13
J gene: TRBJ2-3

CDR3 protein: CASRPQVSGNTIYF
CDR3 DNA: TGTGCCAGCAGGCCACAGGTCTCTGGAAACACCATATATTTT
V gene: TRBV2
D gene: .
clone size: .
CDR3 length: 14
J gene: TRBJ1-3

CDR3 protein: CASSWGPQGSPLHF
CDR3 DNA: TGTGCCAGTAGCTGGGGGCCCCAAGGGTCACCCCTCCACTTT
V gene: TRBV19
D gene: .
clone size: .
CDR3 length: 14
J gene: TRBJ1-6

CDR3 protein: CASSAGAGANYGYTF
CDR3 DNA: TGTGCCAGCAGCGCAGGGGCCGGGGCTAACTATGGCTACACCTTC
V gene: TRBV2
D gene: .
clone size: .
CDR3 length: 15
J gene: TRBJ1-2

CDR3 protein: CATSRDTRPNEKLFF
CDR3 DNA: TGTGCCACCAGCAGAGATACGCGCCCTAATGAAAAACTGTTTTTT
V gene: TRBV15
D gene: .
clone size: .
CDR3 length: 15
J gene: TRBJ1-4

CDR3 protein: CASRSAGVWTEAFF
CDR3 DNA: TGCGCCAGCCGTTCCGCGGGGGTTTGGACTGAAGCTTTCTTT
V gene: TRBV4-1
D gene: .
clone size: .
CDR3 length: 14
J gene: TRBJ1-1

CDR3 protein: CSASRGQGATYSPLHF
CDR3 DNA: TGCAGTGCTAGTCGGGGACAGGGGGCGACGTATTCACCCCTCCACTTT
V gene: TRBV20-1
D gene: TRBD1
clone size: .
CDR3 length: 16
J gene: TRBJ1-6

CDR3 protein: CASSEYGTGLQPQHF
CDR3 DNA: TGTGCCAGCAGTGAGTATGGGACAGGGCTACAGCCCCAGCATTTT
V gene: TRBV2
D gene: TRBD1
clone size: .
CDR3 length: 15
J gene: TRBJ1-5

CDR3 protein: CASKDRDMGNQPQHF
CDR3 DNA: TGTGCCAGCAAAGACAGGGATATGGGCAATCAGCCCCAGCATTTT
V gene: TRBV6-6
D gene: TRBD1
clone size: few
CDR3 length: 15
J gene: TRBJ1-5

CDR3 protein: CASSIVGTLKSTGELFF
CDR3 DNA: TGTGCCAGTAGTATAGTAGGGACACTGAAATCCACCGGGGAGCTGTTTTTT
V gene: TRBV19
D gene: .
clone size: .
CDR3 length: 17
J gene: TRBJ2-2

CDR3 protein: CSASWGFGYTF
CDR3 DNA: TGCAGTGCTAGTTGGGGATTTGGCTACACCTTC
V gene: TRBV20-1
D gene: .
clone size: .
CDR3 length: 11
J gene: TRBJ1-2

CDR3 protein: CASSLLGPGFGSPLHF
CDR3 DNA: TGCGCCAGCAGCCTCCTAGGACCGGGGTTTGGTTCACCCCTCCACTTT
V gene: TRBV4-1
D gene: .
clone size: .
CDR3 length: 16
J gene: TRBJ1-6

CDR3 protein: CASSHPASGTSGKSSYNEQFF
CDR3 DNA: TGCGCCAGCAGCCACCCAGCCTCGGGAACTAGCGGGAAGAGCTCCTACAATGAGCAGTTCTTC
V gene: TRBV4-1
D gene: TRBD2
clone size: .
CDR3 length: 21
J gene: TRBJ2-1

CDR3 protein: CASSSTATQGEKLFF
CDR3 DNA: TGCGCCAGCAGCTCAACGGCCACTCAGGGGGAAAAACTGTTTTTT
V gene: TRBV5-1
D gene: .
clone size: .
CDR3 length: 15
J gene: TRBJ1-4

CDR3 protein: CASSPLGHGSTEAFF
CDR3 DNA: TGTGCCAGCAGCCCACTAGGCCACGGTAGCACTGAAGCTTTCTTT
V gene: TRBV7-2
D gene: .
clone size: .
CDR3 length: 15
J gene: TRBJ1-1

CDR3 protein: CASSFSSGNGYTF
CDR3 DNA: TGTGCCAGCAGTTTTTCATCGGGGAACGGCTACACCTTC
V gene: TRBV12-3/TRBV12-4
D gene: .
clone size: once
CDR3 length: 13
J gene: TRBJ1-2

CDR3 protein: CASTPGAGAGYQPQHF
CDR3 DNA: TGTGCCAGTACCCCGGGGGCAGGGGCAGGGTATCAGCCCCAGCATTTT
V gene: TRBV19
D gene: .
clone size: once
CDR3 length: 16
J gene: TRBJ1-5

CDR3 protein: CASSVGGQAGPNEKLFF
CDR3 DNA: TGTGCCAGCAGCGTAGGTGGGCAGGCCGGCCCTAATGAAAAACTGTTTTTT
V gene: TRBV9
D gene: .
clone size: once
CDR3 length: 17
J gene: TRBJ1-4

CDR3 protein: CASSIWGGGDRETQYF
CDR3 DNA: TGTGCCAGTAGTATTTGGGGCGGGGGCGACCGGGAGACCCAGTACTTC
V gene: TRBV19
D gene: .
clone size: .
CDR3 length: 16
J gene: TRBJ2-5

CDR3 protein: CASRPPGHSFAFF
CDR3 DNA: TGTGCCAGCAGACCTCCGGGACACTCGTTCGCGTTCTTT
V gene: TRBV6-6
D gene: .
clone size: .
CDR3 length: 13
J gene: TRBJ1-1

CDR3 protein: CASSQGHPSNQPQHF
CDR3 DNA: TGTGCCAGCAGCCAGGGGCACCCTAGCAATCAGCCCCAGCATTTT
V gene: TRBV6-6
D gene: .
clone size: .
CDR3 length: 15
J gene: TRBJ1-5

CDR3 protein: CASSHPGTGFGNTIYF
CDR3 DNA: TGTGCCAGCAGCCACCCGGGGACAGGGTTCGGAAACACCATATATTTT
V gene: TRBV7-2
D gene: TRBD1
clone size: .
CDR3 length: 16
J gene: TRBJ1-3

CDR3 protein: CASSIDSTNEKLFF
CDR3 DNA: TGTGCCAGCAGCATCGATTCAACTAATGAAAAACTGTTTTTT
V gene: TRBV13
D gene: .
clone size: .
CDR3 length: 14
J gene: TRBJ1-4

CDR3 protein: CASSLDRLRARDYGYTF
CDR3 DNA: TGTGCCAGCAGCTTAGATCGGTTGAGGGCCAGGGACTATGGCTACACCTTC
V gene: TRBV7-9
D gene: .
clone size: once
CDR3 length: 17
J gene: TRBJ1-2

CDR3 protein: CASSYSSGPRHYTF
CDR3 DNA: TGTGCCAGCAGTTACTCATCCGGTCCCAGGCACTACACCTTC
V gene: TRBV6-5
D gene: .
clone size: .
CDR3 length: 14
J gene: TRBJ1-2

CDR3 protein: CASSLSPQENYGYTF
CDR3 DNA: TGTGCCAGCAGTTTATCTCCCCAAGAGAACTATGGCTACACCTTC
V gene: TRBV27
D gene: .
clone size: .
CDR3 length: 15
J gene: TRBJ1-2

CDR3 protein: CASSYNGSPETQYF
CDR3 DNA: TGTGCCAGCAGTTATAATGGTAGCCCAGAGACCCAGTACTTC
V gene: TRBV6-5
D gene: .
clone size: .
CDR3 length: 14
J gene: TRBJ2-5

CDR3 protein: CASSEAEGNTIYF
CDR3 DNA: TGTGCCAGCAGTGAAGCGGAAGGAAACACCATATATTTT
V gene: TRBV2
D gene: .
clone size: once
CDR3 length: 13
J gene: TRBJ1-3

CDR3 protein: CAISAAGGNTEAFF
CDR3 DNA: TGTGCCATCAGTGCCGCGGGGGGGAACACTGAAGCTTTCTTT
V gene: TRBV10-3
D gene: .
clone size: .
CDR3 length: 14
J gene: TRBJ1-1